This T cell receptor (beta chain) was recorded in a study of blood T cells in healthy people across ages. Notes on this clonotype: Its antigen is currently unknown.

For the second PCR, which ran for 7 to 11 cycles, a sample-barcoded 5' primer and a J-beta primer mix were used. From the 5' RACE reads, TCRdb called clonotypes with MiXCR, one entry per CDR3 protein. The sample has about 1,400,000 distinct CDR3 sequences; about 40% are singletons. Study-wide results and limits: Older individuals had lower TCR beta diversity per million T cells (the decline was roughly linear). Naive CD4+ cells and diversity were both higher in long-lived donors than in aged donors.

The CDR3 extends over 16 amino acids. A minimum of 5 micrograms of total RNA was extracted per sample. This receptor was obtained from a young woman in good health. The sequenced sample was blood. The rearrangement links TRBV21-1 to TRBJ2-7; the DNA was not used to check the table's D call, TRBD1. TRBV21-1 is noted as a pseudogene. The CDR3 sequence is CARCLPRDSLSYEQYF. DNA for the CDR3: TGTGCCAGGTGTCTCCCCCGGGACAGCCTTTCCTACGAGCAGTACTTC.